This entry lists 21 T cell receptor beta chains sequenced from one sample in a study of robustness of blood B and T cell sequencing. mRNA, not genomic DNA, served as the source for TCR beta repertoires. cDNA synthesis used template switching with a 5' universal priming oligo. The template-switch oligo carried a 12-nucleotide random UMI tagging each cDNA molecule. TCRdb used MiXCR to reprocess the PCR reads, holding one entry per CDR3 protein. The sample lists approximately 3,700 distinct CDR3 sequences; around 50% were seen once. Sequenced: peripheral blood. These receptors were obtained from a human donor in good health.

The chain combines TRBV7-2 with TRBJ1-2; no definite D call. The germline gives CDR1 SGHTA, CDR2 FQGNSA. This CDR3 spans 16 amino acids. Deletions cut 2 bases from V and 4 bases from J, with 17 bases between. The CDR3 region is CASSLNMGTALYGYTF. CDR3 sequence (DNA): TGTGCCAGCAGCTTAAACATGGGCACAGCCCTCTATGGCTACACCTTC. The variable domain in full, completed from reference TRBV7-2 and TRBJ1-2, reads GAGVSQSPSNKVTEKGKDVELRCDPISGHTALYWYRQSLGQGLEFLIYFQGNSAPDKSGLPSDRFSAERTGGSVSTLTIQRTQQEDSAVYLCASSLNMGTALYGYTFGSGTRLTVV.

The CDR3 nucleotides are TGTGCCAGCAGTTACTCTCGAGGGTCGGCCAATTCTGGGGCCAACGTCCTGACTTTC. The encoded protein is CASSYSRGSANSGANVLTF. The chain has TRBV6-2 or TRBV6-3 and TRBJ2-6; D is possibly TRBD2 (5 bases). The V end was cut by 0 bases, the J end by 1 base, with 16 bases between. Germline V CDR1 and CDR2: MNHEY, SVGEGT. The CDR3 loop spans 19 amino acids.

The chain combines TRBV7-6 with TRBJ2-3, with D unclear. V dropped 2 bases and J dropped 5 bases, with 5 bases sitting between them. This CDR3 has 12 amino acids. Germline V gene lookup returns CDR1 SGHVS and CDR2 FNYEAQ. Here the CDR3 reads CASSLPVDTQYF. DNA for the CDR3: TGTGCCAGCAGCTTACCGGTAGATACGCAGTATTTT.

The V gene is TRBV4-2, the J gene TRBJ2-1; TRBD2 aligns across 12 bases. Per germline, CDR1 LGHNA and CDR2 YNFKEQ. V lost 4 bases, J lost 7 bases, and 8 bases stayed unmatched. The CDR3 has 16 amino acids. The CDR3 sequence: CASSPRTSGGNNEQFF. DNA of the CDR3: TGTGCCAGCAGCCCCCGAACTAGCGGGGGGAATAATGAGCAGTTCTTC.

The chain links TRBV21-1 to TRBJ1-2; the table's D call of TRBD1 was not tested on the DNA. TRBV21-1 counts as a pseudogene. The CDR3 runs 12 residues. The CDR3 here is CASSLGTQAYTF. DNA for the CDR3: TGTGCCAGCAGCCTTGGGACCCAGGCCTACACCTTC.

In this sample, this clonotype turned up a few times. The chain has TRBV6-4 and TRBJ2-3; possible D gene TRBD2, 5 bases. The CDR3 sequence is 14 residues long. V lost 3 bases, J lost 8 bases, and 15 bases lay in between. The germline V gene encodes CDR1 MRHNA and CDR2 SNTAGT. CDR3 sequence reads: CASSDGLASGTQYF. As DNA, the CDR3 is TGTGCCAGCAGTGATGGGCTAGCCTCCGGTACGCAGTATTTT.

This clonotype was recorded a few times. This chain links TRBV6-5 with TRBJ2-6; D is possibly TRBD2 (7 bases). This CDR3 spans 18 amino acids. Germline V CDR1 and CDR2: MNHEY, SVGAGI. V was clipped by 0 bases and J by 1 base, with 13 bases between them. The CDR3 sequence: CASSYSGGGLSGANVLTF. The CDR3 nucleotides read TGTGCCAGCAGTTACTCGGGGGGGGGCCTTTCTGGGGCCAACGTCCTGACTTTC.

About this clonotype: A read error may be the cause here, since a much bigger clone is one base away. The rearrangement uses TRBV5-1 and TRBJ2-2; D gene unclear. In germline, CDR1 is SGHRS, CDR2 YFSETQ. The CDR3 is 14 residues long. The CDR3 here is CACSLGTNTGELFF. For the CDR3, the DNA is TGCGCCTGCAGCTTGGGAACGAACACCGGGGAGCTGTTTTTT.

This clonotype turned up a few times. The chain carries TRBV11-2 and TRBJ1-2; a possible D gene is TRBD1 (6 bases). Germline values: CDR1 SGHAT, CDR2 FQNNGV. The length of the CDR3 is 16 residues. V was cut by 5 bases and J by 5 bases, with 21 bases left in between. CDR3: CASSRSGASNYYGYTF. The CDR3 DNA reads TGTGCCAGCAGCCGGTCGGGGGCCTCAAACTATTATGGCTACACCTTC.

The chain couples TRBV15 to TRBJ2-1; D call uncertain. CDR3 size: 15 residues. Trimming left V 4 bases short and J 12 bases short, with 22 bases between. CDR1 is LNHNV and CDR2 is YYDKDF in the germline V gene (reference sequence). The DNA of the CDR3 is TGTGCCACCAGCACCAACATCGAGGAGCAGCCGAGGCAGTTCTTC. It yields the protein CATSTNIEEQPRQFF. Full variable domain (remainder filled in from reference TRBV15 and TRBJ2-1): DAMVIQNPRYQVTQFGKPVTLSCSQTLNHNVMYWYQQKSSQAPKLLFHYYDKDFNNEADTPDNFQSRRPNTSFCFLDIRSPGLGDTAMYLCATSTNIEEQPRQFFGPGTRLTVL.

This clonotype turned up a few times. The genes are TRBV6-1 and TRBJ2-3; D is undetermined. The CDR3 has 12 residues. V was cut by 7 bases and J by 0 bases, with 5 bases left in between. The germline gives CDR1 MNHNS, CDR2 SASEGT. The CDR3 DNA reads as TGTGCCAGCATTCATAGCACAGATACGCAGTATTTT. This encodes CASIHSTDTQYF.

This clonotype was recorded only once. This chain connects TRBV12-3 or TRBV12-4 to TRBJ1-1, with a tentative D call TRBD1 (5 bases). Trimming pared 7 bases from V and 2 bases from J, leaving 14 bases between. The CDR3 is 14 amino acids. This chain's CDR3 is CASKRTLTNTEAFF. CDR3 bases: TGTGCCAGCAAACGGACACTAACAAACACTGAAGCTTTCTTT.

The chain couples TRBV20-1 to TRBJ2-1, with 8 positions matching TRBD2. Trimming at V came to 0 bases and at J to 4 bases, leaving 8 bases not matched to a gene. The CDR3 consists of 16 residues. The germline CDR1 and CDR2 sequences are DFQATT and SNEGSKA (reference sequence). CDR3 DNA: TGCAGTGCTAGAGATTCCCGCGGGGGGATATACAATGAGCAGTTCTTC. Translation: CSARDSRGGIYNEQFF.

The sample holds a few counts of this clonotype. The gene calls are TRBV24-1 and TRBJ2-6, with D unresolved. CDR1 is KGHDR and CDR2 is SFDVKD in the germline V gene. V lost 4 bases, J lost 1 base, and 10 bases lay in between. The CDR3 is 16 residues long. CDR3 DNA: TGTGCCACCAGTGAGGCCGGAACGTCTGGGGCCAACGTCCTGACTTTC. It translates to CATSEAGTSGANVLTF.

This clonotype was picked up a small number of times. The V call is TRBV30, the J call TRBJ2-7, with D maybe TRBD2 (5 bases). The V end was cut by 3 bases, the J end by 3 bases, with 12 bases between. Germline-derived CDR1 and CDR2 are GTSNPN and SVGIG (reference sequence). The CDR3 covers 13 residues. This chain's CDR3 is CAWSPQTSYEQYF. Here the CDR3 DNA reads TGTGCCTGGAGCCCACAAACTAGCTACGAGCAGTACTTC.

This clonotype was counted only a few times. The chain combines TRBV5-6 with TRBJ1-2; D not certain. The CDR3 contains 12 residues. Trimming left V 5 bases short and J 1 base short, with 6 bases between. Germline CDR1 is SGHDT and CDR2 is YYEEEE. CDR3 protein: CASSGYNYGYTF. The CDR3 DNA follows: TGTGCCAGCAGTGGGTATAACTATGGCTACACCTTC. The variable domain in full, with the rest retrieved from reference TRBV5-6 and TRBJ1-2, is DAGVTQSPTHLIKTRGQQVTLRCSPKSGHDTVSWYQQALGQGPQFIFQYYEEEERQRGNFPDRFSGHQFPNYSSELNVNALLLGDSALYLCASSGYNYGYTFGSGTRLTVV.

A single count supports this clonotype. The rearrangement links TRBV6-1 to TRBJ1-2; possible D gene TRBD1, 6 bases. With 6 bases removed from V and 7 bases from J, the gap between germline ends came to 18 bases. Germline V lookup: CDR1 MNHNS, CDR2 SASEGT. CDR3 size: 14 residues. CDR3 sequence (DNA): TGTGCCAGCAGGACTTCGGGGGCAGGAGGTGGCTACACCTTC. It translates to CASRTSGAGGGYTF.

The chain couples TRBV20-1 to TRBJ1-2, with a possible D match to TRBD1 (5 bases). Trimming stripped 3 bases from V and 7 bases from J, with 24 bases between. The CDR3 is 16 amino acids. Germline assignment: CDR1 DFQATT and CDR2 SNEGSKA (reference sequence). CDR3 amino acids: CSARVTNSQGSGGYTF. For the CDR3, the DNA is TGCAGTGCTAGGGTAACCAACTCTCAGGGATCCGGTGGCTACACCTTC.

The gene calls are TRBV19 and TRBJ1-1; maybe TRBD1 (5 bases). The CDR3 is 14 amino acids. CDR1 LNHDA and CDR2 SQIVND come from the germline V gene (reference sequence). The V and J ends lost 2 bases and 2 bases respectively, with 9 bases between them. CDR3 DNA sequence: TGTGCCAGTAGTATACAGGGCCCAAACACTGAAGCTTTCTTT. Its translation is CASSIQGPNTEAFF.

The J gene is TRBJ1-1, the V gene TRBV7-2; the D gene is possibly TRBD1 (5 bases). Trimming pared 1 base from V and 3 bases from J, leaving 12 bases between. Germline assignment: CDR1 SGHTA and CDR2 FQGNSA. CDR3 length: 15 amino acids. The CDR3 is CASSLDGGVYTEAFF. Here the CDR3 DNA reads TGTGCCAGCAGCTTAGACGGGGGGGTCTACACTGAAGCTTTCTTT.

The chain links TRBV5-1 to TRBJ1-6; D unclear. This CDR3 is built from 14 residues. Trimming took 0 bases from V and 9 from J, leaving 10 bases between them. Germline loops: CDR1 SGHRS, CDR2 YFSETQ. The CDR3 reads CASSLAPRASPLHF. CDR3 sequence (DNA): TGCGCCAGCAGCTTGGCCCCCCGCGCTTCACCCCTCCACTTT.